This TCR beta chain comes out of a study of blood T cell repertoires in COVID-19. Study in general: Samples of COVID-19 (acute and convalescent) were obtained from the United States, Italy and Spain.

The germline V gene has CDR1 SGHTA and CDR2 FQGNSA. The CDR3 is 13 residues long. Followed over time, Seattle patients had been enrolled while infection was active. Libraries were prepared by immunoSEQ multiplex PCR; TCRdb keeps only in-frame clonotypes and omits some of them. This sample has a few hundred thousand clones; 89% occur once, and the top ten carry less than 2%. Note on this clone: At one of its ends the junction is not consistent with the germline gene, which may arise from a read error.

V is TRBV7-2 and J is TRBJ2-7, with D possibly being TRBD1 or TRBD2 (6 bases each). Sequenced input: peripheral blood. This receptor was identified in a woman under 40 with COVID-19, enrolled during active disease. The CDR3 is CASRLGGDNEQYF. CDR3 nucleotide sequence: TGTGCCAGCAGATTAGGAGGGGACAACGAGCAGTACTTC.